The clone carrying this T cell receptor (beta chain) was seen a single time. Its antigen remains unidentified. The repertoire was sequenced with immunoSEQ multiplex PCR; TCRdb's copy has only in-frame clones and lacks some. The profile shows over a million clones, around 75% of them singletons. This sample is drawn from a study of shared clonotypes between healthy human individuals. Notes on the study in general: Researchers sampled blood only, noting tissue repertoires likely differ.

V was clipped by 4 bases and J by 3 bases; unmatched bases: 10. Germline V gene sequence: CDR1 MNHNY, CDR2 SVGAGI (reference sequence). The CDR3 has 16 amino acids. Material: memory CD4+ T cells sorted from blood. The subset here: CD45RA-negative fraction. The TCR originated in a man aged 18 to 30 in good health. The chain uses TRBV6-6 and TRBJ2-7, with 9 bases aligning to TRBD1. The CDR3 nucleotides read TGTGCCAGCAGTTTCCCCGAGGGACAGGGAAGCTACGAGCAGTACTTC. This gives the protein CASSFPEGQGSYEQYF.